The sequence of this T cell receptor (beta chain) was determined in a study of siplizumab effects on memory and regulatory T cells. Trimming stripped 7 bases from V and 6 bases from J, with 18 bases between. The CDR3 spans 14 residues. Germline loops: CDR1 SGHRS, CDR2 YFSETQ. Approximately 100,000 TCR templates were assayed per sample. Assay used: immunoSEQ multiplex PCR; TCRdb lists only in-frame clones, some missing. In the table there are 100,000 to 120,000 clones, roughly 89% of which are singletons. This clonotype was obtained from a human donor in good health. The V gene is TRBV5-1, the J gene TRBJ2-3; D is unclear. The sample taken for sequencing was CD4+ T cells sorted from blood. The CDR3 protein is CASHVSLSQDTQYF. In DNA, the CDR3 is TGCGCCAGCCACGTATCACTCTCACAGGATACGCAGTATTTT.